The clone carrying this T cell receptor (beta chain) came up many times. Its specificity is unknown. The CDR3 loop spans 16 amino acids. CDR1 is SGHVS and CDR2 is FQNEAQ in the germline V gene. Trimming cost V 4 bases and J 7 bases, with 22 bases left between them. The sample is drawn from a study of T cells in Graves' hyperthyroidism and ophthalmopathy. Amplification of TCR beta CDR3 regions used RNA as the template. First-round RT-PCR with HTBI primers amplified the TCR CDR3 region. TCRdb reanalysed the multiplex PCR reads using MiXCR and keeps one entry per CDR3 protein. Here the sample spans more than 550,000 distinct CDR3 sequences, just under 45% being singletons. General study points: A model built on 13 V-J features separated ophthalmopathy from stable hyperthyroidism.

The gene calls are TRBV7-8 and TRBJ1-2; D not certain. The sequence derives from an adult man with Graves' disease, either hyperthyroidism or ophthalmopathy (not recorded which). Sequencing was carried out using peripheral blood or thyroid tissue (not recorded which). The CDR3 DNA reads as TGTGCCAGCAGCTCACCCCCTTGGACGGGAGATATTGGCTACACCTTC. Translated, it gives CASSSPPWTGDIGYTF.